This paragraph covers one T cell receptor beta chain sequence. Its cognate antigen is unknown. Libraries were prepared by immunoSEQ multiplex PCR; TCRdb keeps only in-frame clonotypes and omits some of them. Of roughly 220,000 clones in the sample, 70% were seen once. The sample belongs to a study of cytotoxic CD8 clonotypes in ibrutinib-treated CLL. Study conclusions and caveats: At baseline, clonality was higher than in age-matched healthy donors and correlated with CD8+ counts. Sample timing was unmatched between remission and later-progressing patients; lymph nodes unstudied.

The V gene lost 6 bases and the J gene lost 2 bases, with 7 bases spanning the gap. The CDR3 is 12 residues long. Germline assignment: CDR1 KGHSH and CDR2 LQKENI. The sample was PBMCs, taken after 12 months of ibrutinib treatment. V usage is TRBV18 and J usage is TRBJ1-1; D ambiguous. The sequence came from a human donor with chronic lymphocytic leukemia. CDR3 sequence (DNA): TGTGCCAGCTCGGGGTCCAACACTGAAGCTTTCTTT. This translates into CASSGSNTEAFF.